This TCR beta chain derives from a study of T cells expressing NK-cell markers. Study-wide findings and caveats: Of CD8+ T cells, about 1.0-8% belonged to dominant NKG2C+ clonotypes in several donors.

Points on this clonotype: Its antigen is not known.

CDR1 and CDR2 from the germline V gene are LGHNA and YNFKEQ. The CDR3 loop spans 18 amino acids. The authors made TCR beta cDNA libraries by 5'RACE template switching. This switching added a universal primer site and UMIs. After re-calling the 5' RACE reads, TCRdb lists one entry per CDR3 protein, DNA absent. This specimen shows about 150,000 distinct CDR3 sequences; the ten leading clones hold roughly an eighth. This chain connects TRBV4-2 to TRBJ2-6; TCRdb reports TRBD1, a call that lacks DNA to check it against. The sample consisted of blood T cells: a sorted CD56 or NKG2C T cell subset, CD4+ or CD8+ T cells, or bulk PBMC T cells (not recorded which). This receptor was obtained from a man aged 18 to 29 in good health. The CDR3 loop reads CASSPDPGPSSGANVLTF.